The 19 T cell receptor beta chains given below trace back to one sample, sequenced in a study of blood T cell repertoires in COVID-19. The data were produced by immunoSEQ multiplex PCR, yet TCRdb's version contains in-frame clones alone and is incomplete. The data show some 400,000 clones, more than 70% seen once. Sequenced material: peripheral blood. Receptors were obtained from a woman aged 25-40 years with COVID-19, enrolled during active disease.

The chain couples TRBV28 to TRBJ1-6, with D possibly matching TRBD1 (6 bases). CDR3 length: 14 residues. Deletions cut 4 bases from V and 5 bases from J, with 9 bases between. Germline CDR1 is MDHEN and CDR2 is SYDVKM. This CDR3 is CASSWTANNSPLHF. The CDR3 DNA follows: TGTGCCAGCAGTTGGACAGCAAATAATTCACCCCTCCACTTT.

The V call is TRBV7-2, the J call TRBJ2-7, with D unclear. This CDR3 spans 12 amino acids. Trimming left V 1 base short and J 8 bases short, with 9 bases between. Germline V CDR1 and CDR2: SGHTA, FQGNSA. This CDR3 is CASSLVWPQQYF. As DNA, the CDR3 is TGTGCCAGCAGCTTAGTCTGGCCCCAGCAGTACTTC.

The J gene is TRBJ1-2, the V gene TRBV30; no reliable D call. V was trimmed by 7 bases and J by 4 bases, leaving 10 bases between them. CDR1 and CDR2 from the germline V gene are GTSNPN and SVGIG (reference sequence). The CDR3 is 11 amino acids. The CDR3 DNA sequence: TGTGCCTACTCGGGTCGCTATGGCTACACCTTC. The encoded protein is CAYSGRYGYTF.

The chain has TRBV2 and TRBJ2-1; TRBD2 aligns across 12 bases. After removal of 6 bases from V and 6 bases from J, the junction contained 9 bases not matched to a gene. The CDR3 extends over 16 amino acids. The germline V gene encodes CDR1 SNHLY and CDR2 FYNNEI. CDR3 DNA sequence: TGTGCCAGCAGCATACCGGGACTAGCGGGCCTCAATGAGCAGTTCTTC. Translating gives CASSIPGLAGLNEQFF.

The chain has TRBV7-9 and TRBJ2-7; 7 bases match TRBD1. Germline trimming cut 3 bases from V and 7 bases from J; bases unmatched to any gene: 9. The germline V gene encodes CDR1 SEHNR and CDR2 FQNEAQ (reference sequence). The CDR3 is made up of 14 amino acids. The CDR3 sequence is CASSFGTDPWEQYF. The CDR3 DNA reads TGTGCCAGCAGCTTTGGGACAGACCCCTGGGAGCAGTACTTC.

The chain links TRBV27 to TRBJ1-5; weak D call: TRBD1 (6 bases). From germline, CDR1 is MNHEY and CDR2 SMNVEV (reference sequence). With 5 bases removed from V and 5 bases from J, the gap between germline ends came to 22 bases. The CDR3 has 17 amino acids. CDR3 region: CASSSAGAPKIYQPQHF. DNA for the CDR3: TGTGCCAGCAGTAGCGCAGGGGCACCAAAAATTTATCAGCCCCAGCATTTT.

The gene calls are TRBV4-1 and TRBJ1-5; TRBD1 might be the D (6 bases). There are 16 residues in the CDR3. Germline assignment: CDR1 MGHRA and CDR2 YSYEKL. V was shortened by 1 base and J by 0 bases, with 10 bases between the two germline ends. The CDR3 sequence: CASSQGRGASNQPQHF. For the CDR3, the DNA is TGCGCCAGCAGCCAAGGGCGGGGGGCTAGCAATCAGCCCCAGCATTTT.

This chain connects TRBV9 to TRBJ2-7; 9 positions agree with TRBD2. The CDR3 runs 15 residues. CDR1 SGDLS and CDR2 YYNGEE come from the germline V gene. V trimming: 4 bases; J trimming: 6 bases; junction bases outside the gene matches: 11. This CDR3 is CASSPHSGRAVEQYF. For the CDR3, the DNA is TGTGCCAGCAGCCCCCATAGCGGGAGAGCAGTCGAGCAGTACTTC.

J is TRBJ2-1 and V is TRBV30; 7 nucleotides match TRBD2. Germline loops: CDR1 GTSNPN, CDR2 SVGIG (reference sequence). This CDR3 spans 13 amino acids. After removal of 2 bases from V and 6 bases from J, the junction contained 4 bases not matched to a gene. CDR3 sequence: CAWSRGVSNEQFF. CDR3 sequence (DNA): TGTGCCTGGAGTCGGGGGGTCAGCAATGAGCAGTTCTTC.

This clone was seen only once. The V and J genes are TRBV4-1 and TRBJ2-1; a possible D gene is TRBD2 (6 bases). Germline CDR1 reads MGHRA; CDR2 reads YSYEKL. Trimming took 2 bases from V and 4 from J, leaving 15 bases between them. This CDR3 contains 16 residues. The CDR3 reads CASSQPRRGRYNEQFF. In DNA, the CDR3 is TGCGCCAGCAGCCAACCTAGGAGGGGTCGGTACAATGAGCAGTTCTTC.

This clone was observed once. J is TRBJ2-1 and V is TRBV20-1; D uncertain. V was cut by 3 bases and J by 0 bases, with 12 bases left in between. CDR1 DFQATT and CDR2 SNEGSKA come from the germline V gene (reference sequence). This CDR3 is 15 amino acids long. The CDR3, as DNA: TGCAGTGCTAGTAGCCTCCATAGCTCCTACAATGAGCAGTTCTTC. Protein product: CSASSLHSSYNEQFF.

This rearrangement joins TRBV2 to TRBJ2-1; 7 bases agree with TRBD2. CDR3 size: 15 residues. Germline V gives CDR1 SNHLY, CDR2 FYNNEI. V lost 2 bases to trimming and J lost 6 bases; unmatched junction nucleotides: 7. The CDR3 here is CASSERAGWGNEQFF. CDR3 nucleotides: TGTGCCAGCAGTGAACGAGCGGGATGGGGCAATGAGCAGTTCTTC.

The genes are TRBV28 and TRBJ2-1; TRBD2 matches at 11 bases. The CDR3 is 15 amino acids. The germline gives CDR1 MDHEN, CDR2 SYDVKM. The ends lost 7 bases at V and 7 bases at J; junction bases unmatched: 9. DNA for the CDR3: TGTGCCAGCATTATACCGGGACTAGCGGCTAATGAGCAGTTCTTC. Encoded protein: CASIIPGLAANEQFF.

This clone was recorded a few times. V gene TRBV4-2 combines with J gene TRBJ1-1; no definite D call. The CDR3 is made up of 16 amino acids. V lost 0 bases to trimming and J lost 2 bases, with 13 bases between them. The germline CDR1 and CDR2 sequences are LGHNA and YNFKEQ. In DNA, the CDR3 is TGTGCCAGCAGCCAAGATGCAGCGGCAGCCAACACTGAAGCTTTCTTT. Its protein product is CASSQDAAAANTEAFF.

The chain uses TRBV7-9 and TRBJ1-4, with 9 bases lining up with TRBD1. Looked up from germline, CDR1 is SEHNR and CDR2 is FQNEAQ (reference sequence). V trimming: 8 bases; J trimming: 8 bases; junction bases outside the gene matches: 6. The CDR3 is 13 amino acids. CDR3 residues: CASGPGTGEKLFF. CDR3 DNA: TGTGCCAGCGGCCCTGGGACAGGGGAAAAACTGTTTTTT.

The chain joins TRBV19 to TRBJ2-7; perhaps TRBD2 as D (5 bases). Germline CDR1 reads LNHDA; CDR2 reads SQIVND (reference sequence). Between the trimmed V and J ends, which lost 5 bases and 2 bases, there was a span of 13 bases. This CDR3 has 14 residues. The CDR3 spells CASSLAPGTYEQYF. The CDR3 DNA follows: TGTGCCAGTAGTCTGGCCCCGGGAACCTACGAGCAGTACTTC. The variable domain in full, with the rest retrieved from reference TRBV19 and TRBJ2-7, is DGGITQSPKYLFRKEGQNVTLSCEQNLNHDAMYWYRQDPGQGLRLIYYSQIVNDFQKGDIAEGYSVSREKKESFPLTVTSAQKNPTAFYLCASSLAPGTYEQYFGPGTRLTVT.

This clone was picked up a small number of times. The chain is built from TRBV27 and TRBJ2-1, with a weak D call TRBD1 (7 bases). The CDR3 extends over 16 amino acids. V was shortened by 4 bases and J by 3 bases, with 16 bases between the two germline ends. The germline V gene has CDR1 MNHEY and CDR2 SMNVEV (reference sequence). CDR3 protein: CASSSRFQGGYNEQFF. In DNA form, the CDR3 reads TGTGCCAGCAGTTCCAGGTTCCAGGGGGGCTACAATGAGCAGTTCTTC.

The chain employs TRBV5-5 and TRBJ1-1; D might be TRBD1 (5 bases). Germline CDR1 reads SGHKS; CDR2 reads YYEKEE (reference sequence). Trimming left V 4 bases short and J 6 bases short, with 10 bases between. This CDR3 has 12 amino acids. The CDR3 loop reads CASSRPGAEAFF. Here the CDR3 DNA reads TGTGCCAGCAGCCGCCCGGGGGCTGAAGCTTTCTTT.

The genes are TRBV19 and TRBJ2-3; 7 bases map to TRBD2. The CDR3 length is 14 residues. Germline V CDR1 and CDR2: LNHDA, SQIVND (reference sequence). Trimming removed 5 bases from V and 6 bases from J; junction bases left unmatched: 8. The CDR3 here is CASSPLGEGDTQYF. In nucleotides, the CDR3 is TGTGCCAGTAGTCCCCTAGGGGAGGGGGATACGCAGTATTTT.